These 17 T cell receptor beta chains share one sample of origin, sequenced in a study of cytomegalovirus exposure and HLA in healthy donors. PCR amplification relied on 60 Vbeta primers (plus 13 Jbeta primers). Sequenced by immunoSEQ multiplex PCR; TCRdb stores in-frame clones only, minus some. There are 150,000 to 200,000 clones in the sample; roughly three quarters occur only once, and around 4.6% lies in the top ten. The sequenced sample consisted of PBMCs. Source of these receptors: a young man in good health and CMV-seropositive.

The chain combines TRBV20-1 with TRBJ1-1; weak D call: TRBD1 (6 bases). The CDR3 has 11 residues. Germline CDR1 and CDR2: DFQATT and SNEGSKA (reference sequence). V gave up 5 bases and J gave up 7 bases, with 11 bases separating them. CDR3 sequence (DNA): TGCAGTGCTGCCCCGACAGGTGAAGCTTTCTTT. It codes for CSAAPTGEAFF.

The chain combines TRBV21-1 with TRBJ1-2; whether TRBD1, the table's D call, matches the DNA was not checked. TRBV21-1 is designated a pseudogene. CDR3 length: 17 amino acids. The CDR3 reads CASTWCNRQGADYGYTF. The CDR3 DNA reads as TGTGCCAGCACTTGGTGCAACCGACAGGGGGCAGACTATGGCTACACCTTC.

Only a few counts were recorded for this clone. The genes are TRBV10-3 and TRBJ2-7; tentatively, D is TRBD2 (5 bases). The CDR3 has 13 residues. V lost 4 bases and J lost 3, with 10 bases in between. The V gene's germline CDR1 is ENHRY and CDR2 SYGVKD. The CDR3 region has the DNA TGTGCCATCAGTGGAGGGAAAGGCTACGAGCAGTACGTC. Protein product: CAISGGKGYEQYV.

The chain recombines TRBV5-1 with TRBJ1-1; 7 bases map to TRBD1. This CDR3 has 14 amino acids. With 4 bases clipped from V and 0 bases from J, the junction kept 3 bases outside the gene matches. The V gene's germline CDR1 is SGHRS and CDR2 YFSETQ. The CDR3 protein is CASSGGQLNTEAFF. The CDR3 DNA reads as TGCGCCAGCAGCGGGGGACAGTTGAACACTGAAGCTTTCTTT.

The V gene is TRBV9, the J gene TRBJ2-2, with 7 bases aligning to TRBD2. Germline values: CDR1 SGDLS, CDR2 YYNGEE. V lost 4 bases, J lost 5 bases, and 5 bases stayed unmatched. CDR3 length equals 14 residues. Here the CDR3 DNA reads TGTGCCAGCAGCATCGGGGAGGGGACCGGGGAGCTGTTTTTT. Protein product: CASSIGEGTGELFF. Based on the CDR3 plus reference TRBV9 and TRBJ2-2, the full variable domain is DSGVTQTPKHLITATGQRVTLRCSPRSGDLSVYWYQQSLDQGLQFLIQYYNGEERAKGNILERFSAQQFPDLHSELNLSSLELGDSALYFCASSIGEGTGELFFGEGSRLTVL.

The rearrangement joins TRBV11-3 to TRBJ1-1; tentatively, D is TRBD1 (5 bases). Trimming cost V 0 bases and J 10 bases, with 9 bases left between them. CDR1 is SGHNT, CDR2 YENEEA, per germline. The CDR3 has 12 residues. Here the CDR3 reads CASSLDQGVAFF. The CDR3 coding sequence is TGTGCCAGCAGCTTAGATCAGGGTGTAGCTTTCTTT.

V usage is TRBV9 and J usage is TRBJ1-1, with 9 bases lining up with TRBD1. The CDR3 length is 17 residues. Per germline, CDR1 SGDLS and CDR2 YYNGEE. J was trimmed by 5 bases and V by 0 bases; bases with no gene match: 11. The CDR3 reads CASSVAPGGGQGTEAFF. DNA for the CDR3: TGTGCCAGCAGCGTAGCTCCGGGGGGAGGACAGGGGACTGAAGCTTTCTTT.

J is TRBJ2-7 and V is TRBV14, with D possibly TRBD1 on 7 matching bases. The CDR3 totals 15 residues. V was shortened by 1 base and J by 2 bases, with 12 bases between the two germline ends. Germline values: CDR1 SGHDN, CDR2 FVKESK. The CDR3 sequence is CASSQGGGGTYEQYV. As DNA, the CDR3 is TGTGCCAGCAGCCAAGGTGGAGGGGGCACCTACGAGCAGTACGTC.

The chain joins TRBV5-5 to TRBJ2-2; TRBD1 might be the D (6 bases). Trimming shortened V by 2 bases and J by 7 bases, and 12 bases separated the two germline ends. The CDR3 totals 14 residues. Germline-derived CDR1 and CDR2 are SGHKS and YYEKEE (reference sequence). In DNA, the CDR3 is TGTGCCAGCAGCTTTCATAACAGGGACGGGGAGCTGTTTTTT. Its translation: CASSFHNRDGELFF.

This sequence joins TRBV19 and TRBJ2-3, with TRBD2 matching over 11 bases. The CDR3 sequence is 15 residues long. The V segment lost 10 bases and the J segment 0 bases; nucleotides outside the gene matches: 6. CDR1 is LNHDA and CDR2 is SQIVND in the germline V gene (reference sequence). CDR3 region: CATAGLAASTDTQYF. The DNA of the CDR3 is TGTGCCACAGCGGGACTAGCGGCTAGCACAGATACGCAGTATTTT. Drawing the rest from reference TRBV19 and TRBJ2-3, the complete variable domain is DGGITQSPKYLFRKEGQNVTLSCEQNLNHDAMYWYRQDPGQGLRLIYYSQIVNDFQKGDIAEGYSVSREKKESFPLTVTSAQKNPTAFYLCATAGLAASTDTQYFGPGTRLTVL.

This clone showed up just once. The chain uses TRBV27 and TRBJ1-1, with D possibly being TRBD1 (5 bases). CDR1 is MNHEY, CDR2 SMNVEV, per germline (reference sequence). The length of the CDR3 is 13 residues. Trimming pared 8 bases from V and 1 base from J, leaving 11 bases between. CDR3 protein: CASGSGGNTEAFF. The CDR3 DNA is TGTGCCAGCGGGTCGGGGGGGAACACTGAAGCTTTCTTT.

This rearrangement joins TRBV30 to TRBJ1-2, with 11 nucleotides matching TRBD1. V trimming: 3 bases; J trimming: 7 bases; junction bases outside the gene matches: 7. This CDR3 is 14 amino acids long. CDR1 is GTSNPN and CDR2 is SVGIG in the germline V gene (reference sequence). CDR3 amino acids: CAWSKDRGQGGYTF. CDR3 DNA sequence: TGTGCCTGGAGCAAGGACAGGGGGCAGGGTGGCTACACCTTC.

The rearrangement joins TRBV6-6 to TRBJ2-2; perhaps TRBD2 as D (6 bases). This CDR3 has 13 amino acids. Germline V CDR1 and CDR2: MNHNY, SVGAGI (reference sequence). Trimming removed 6 bases from V and 1 base from J, with 6 bases in between. The CDR3 sequence is CASRRGNTGELFF. DNA of the CDR3: TGTGCCAGCAGGCGGGGGAACACCGGGGAGCTGTTTTTT.

The CDR3 sequence: CAWDREGNGELFF. The DNA for the CDR3 is TGTGCCTGGGACAGGGAAGGAAACGGGGAGCTGTTTTTT. The chain recombines TRBV30 with TRBJ2-2; 7 bases line up with TRBD1. The CDR3 has 13 amino acids. Germline loops: CDR1 GTSNPN, CDR2 SVGIG (reference sequence). J gave up 7 bases and V 5 bases, and 7 bases lay outside the gene matches.

This clone was observed a few times. V usage is TRBV19 and J usage is TRBJ2-1; 9 bases fit TRBD2. The ends lost 7 bases at V and 10 bases at J; junction bases unmatched: 14. The CDR3 is 15 residues long. Germline V gene lookup returns CDR1 LNHDA and CDR2 SQIVND (reference sequence). As DNA, the CDR3 is TGTGCCAGTATAGGGGGTTCTAGCGGGATAGGGGAGCAGTTCTTC. This codes for CASIGGSSGIGEQFF.

The V and J genes are TRBV28 and TRBJ2-4; tentatively, D is TRBD1 (5 bases). The CDR3 is 14 residues long. Germline loops: CDR1 MDHEN, CDR2 SYDVKM. V was clipped by 8 bases and J by 9 bases, with 20 bases between them. Here the CDR3 reads CASRSVRDRIIQYF. The CDR3 DNA follows: TGTGCCAGCCGTAGTGTCAGGGATAGGATCATTCAGTACTTC.

CDR3 loop: CAIRLVGQRNTEAFF. The CDR3 DNA is TGTGCCATCAGGTTGGTTGGACAGCGGAACACTGAAGCTTTCTTT. The rearrangement uses TRBV10-3 and TRBJ1-1; possibly TRBD1 for D (6 bases). The CDR3 has 15 amino acids. Trimming took 6 bases from V and 1 from J, leaving 15 bases between them. CDR1 is ENHRY, CDR2 SYGVKD, per germline.